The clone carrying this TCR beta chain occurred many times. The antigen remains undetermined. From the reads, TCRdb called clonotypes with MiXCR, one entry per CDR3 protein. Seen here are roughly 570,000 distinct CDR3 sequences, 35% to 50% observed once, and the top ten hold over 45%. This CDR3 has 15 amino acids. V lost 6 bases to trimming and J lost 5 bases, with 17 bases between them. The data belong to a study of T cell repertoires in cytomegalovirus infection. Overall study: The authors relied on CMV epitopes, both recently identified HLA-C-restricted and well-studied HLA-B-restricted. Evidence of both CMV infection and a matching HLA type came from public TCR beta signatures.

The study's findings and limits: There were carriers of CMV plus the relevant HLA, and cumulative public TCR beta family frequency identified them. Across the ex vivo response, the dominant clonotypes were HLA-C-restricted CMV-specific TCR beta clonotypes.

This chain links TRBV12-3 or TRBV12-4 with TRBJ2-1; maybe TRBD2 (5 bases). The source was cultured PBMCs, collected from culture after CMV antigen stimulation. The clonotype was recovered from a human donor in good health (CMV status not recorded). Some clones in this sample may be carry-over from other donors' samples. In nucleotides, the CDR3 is TGTGCCAGCAGCCCAACGGTTCGGGATAACAATGAGCAGTTCTTC. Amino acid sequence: CASSPTVRDNNEQFF.